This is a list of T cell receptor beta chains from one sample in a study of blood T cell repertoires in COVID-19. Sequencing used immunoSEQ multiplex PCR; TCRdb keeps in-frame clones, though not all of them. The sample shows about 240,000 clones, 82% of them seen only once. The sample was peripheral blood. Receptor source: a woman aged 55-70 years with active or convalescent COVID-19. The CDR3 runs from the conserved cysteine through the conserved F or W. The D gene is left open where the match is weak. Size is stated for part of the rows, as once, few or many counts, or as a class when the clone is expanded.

cdr3_nt: TGTGCCAGTAGTATTCGGTCCCCGGGACAGGGGGCTTACGAGCAGTACTTC
cdr3_aa: CASSIRSPGQGAYEQYF
v_call: TRBV19
j_call: TRBJ2-7
clone_size: few
d_call: TRBD1

cdr3_nt: TGTGCCTGGAGTTGGGGGACAGATAATTCACCCCTCCACTTT
cdr3_aa: CAWSWGTDNSPLHF
v_call: TRBV30
j_call: TRBJ1-6
clone_size: -
d_call: TRBD1

cdr3_nt: TGCAGCGTCGATCCATTGAGGAATAACTATGGCTACACCTTC
cdr3_aa: CSVDPLRNNYGYTF
v_call: TRBV29-1
j_call: TRBJ1-2
clone_size: few
d_call: -

cdr3_nt: TGTGCCAGCAGCTCCCCGACTAGCGGGGGGTGGGCAGATACGCAGTATTTT
cdr3_aa: CASSSPTSGGWADTQYF
v_call: TRBV28
j_call: TRBJ2-3
clone_size: -
d_call: TRBD2

cdr3_nt: TGTGCCAGCAGTGCAAGACTAAGACAAGAGACCCAGTACTTC
cdr3_aa: CASSARLRQETQYF
v_call: TRBV2
j_call: TRBJ2-5
clone_size: -
d_call: -

cdr3_nt: TGTGCCAGCAGCTTAACGGGACAGCTTAATGAAAAACTGTTTTTT
cdr3_aa: CASSLTGQLNEKLFF
v_call: TRBV7-9
j_call: TRBJ1-4
clone_size: -
d_call: TRBD1

cdr3_nt: TGTGCCAGCAGCCCCAACCGACTAGCGTCCGAGCAGTACTTC
cdr3_aa: CASSPNRLASEQYF
v_call: TRBV6-2/TRBV6-3
j_call: TRBJ2-7
clone_size: many
d_call: TRBD2

cdr3_nt: TGTGCCAGCAGTGGACAGTTCTATGGCTACACCTTC
cdr3_aa: CASSGQFYGYTF
v_call: TRBV12-3/TRBV12-4
j_call: TRBJ1-2
clone_size: few
d_call: -

cdr3_nt: TGTGCCAGCAGTCGCGTCGGGAACACTGAAGCTTTCTTT
cdr3_aa: CASSRVGNTEAFF
v_call: TRBV21-1
j_call: TRBJ1-1
clone_size: -
d_call: -

cdr3_nt: TGTGCCAGCAGCTTAAGACAGATCGGTCAGCCCCAGCATTTT
cdr3_aa: CASSLRQIGQPQHF
v_call: TRBV7-3
j_call: TRBJ1-5
clone_size: -
d_call: -

cdr3_nt: TGTGCCAGCAGGGGGCTAGCGGGGGGCTCCACCTACACAGATACGCAGTATTTT
cdr3_aa: CASRGLAGGSTYTDTQYF
v_call: TRBV2
j_call: TRBJ2-3
clone_size: few
d_call: TRBD2

cdr3_nt: TGTGCCTGGAGTAGGGGCCAAGAGACCCAGTACTTC
cdr3_aa: CAWSRGQETQYF
v_call: TRBV30
j_call: TRBJ2-5
clone_size: -
d_call: -

cdr3_nt: TGTGCCAGCAGTTACGTCGGGGTCGGCACAGATACGCAGTATTTT
cdr3_aa: CASSYVGVGTDTQYF
v_call: TRBV6-2/TRBV6-3
j_call: TRBJ2-3
clone_size: -
d_call: -

cdr3_nt: TGTGCCAGCAGCGGGGACAGCTCTTATAATTCACCCCTCCACTTT
cdr3_aa: CASSGDSSYNSPLHF
v_call: TRBV7-9
j_call: TRBJ1-6
clone_size: once
d_call: TRBD1

cdr3_nt: TGTGCCAGCAGCACGGGACTAGCGGGGGGGCATGAGCAGTTCTTC
cdr3_aa: CASSTGLAGGHEQFF
v_call: TRBV11-2
j_call: TRBJ2-1
clone_size: -
d_call: TRBD2

cdr3_nt: TGTGCCAGCAGTAAATCGGCAGGGGTTAACACTGAAGCTTTCTTT
cdr3_aa: CASSKSAGVNTEAFF
v_call: TRBV6-5
j_call: TRBJ1-1
clone_size: -
d_call: -

cdr3_nt: TGTGCCAGCAGCTTAGGACAGGGTTCCTATGGCTACACCTTC
cdr3_aa: CASSLGQGSYGYTF
v_call: TRBV7-2
j_call: TRBJ1-2
clone_size: -
d_call: TRBD1

cdr3_nt: TGTGCCAGCAGCTTAACCGGGACAGGGAACACCGGGGAGCTGTTTTTT
cdr3_aa: CASSLTGTGNTGELFF
v_call: TRBV5-8
j_call: TRBJ2-2
clone_size: -
d_call: TRBD1

cdr3_nt: TGTGCCAGCAGTGAAAGAGCGGGGATAGCGGATACGCAGTATTTT
cdr3_aa: CASSERAGIADTQYF
v_call: TRBV25-1
j_call: TRBJ2-3
clone_size: once
d_call: TRBD2

cdr3_nt: TGTGCCCCCAGGGGGGAGCTAGCGGGAACCTACGAGCAGTACTTC
cdr3_aa: CAPRGELAGTYEQYF
v_call: TRBV14
j_call: TRBJ2-7
clone_size: -
d_call: TRBD2

cdr3_nt: TGTGCCAGCAGTTTCAGAAGGGGAAGTCAGCCCCAGCATTTT
cdr3_aa: CASSFRRGSQPQHF
v_call: TRBV28
j_call: TRBJ1-5
clone_size: -
d_call: -

cdr3_nt: TGTGCCAGCAGTCCCGAGACAGGAGTGCGCGAAAAACTGTTTTTT
cdr3_aa: CASSPETGVREKLFF
v_call: TRBV6-6
j_call: TRBJ1-4
clone_size: -
d_call: -

cdr3_nt: TGTGCCAGCAGCTCCTCAGGGGGCAACTATGGCTACACCTTC
cdr3_aa: CASSSSGGNYGYTF
v_call: TRBV5-6
j_call: TRBJ1-2
clone_size: few
d_call: TRBD1

cdr3_nt: TGTGCCAGCAGCTTCGGTCCGAACACTGAAGCTTTCTTT
cdr3_aa: CASSFGPNTEAFF
v_call: TRBV11-1
j_call: TRBJ1-1
clone_size: -
d_call: -

cdr3_nt: TGTGCCACCAGTGGCGGGACAGGGGTTGATGAGCAGTTCTTC
cdr3_aa: CATSGGTGVDEQFF
v_call: TRBV24-1
j_call: TRBJ2-1
clone_size: -
d_call: TRBD1

cdr3_nt: TGTGCCAGCAGCTTCGGGGATTTCCGGACCCAGTACTTC
cdr3_aa: CASSFGDFRTQYF
v_call: TRBV11-1
j_call: TRBJ2-5
clone_size: -
d_call: -

cdr3_nt: TGCGCCAGCAGCTCGGGACAGGAATACAATGAGCAGTTCTTC
cdr3_aa: CASSSGQEYNEQFF
v_call: TRBV5-1
j_call: TRBJ2-1
clone_size: many
d_call: TRBD1

cdr3_nt: TGTGCCAGCAGCTTAGAGCCCTTCGGCCCCCGCAGGGCCGGGGAGCTGTTTTTT
cdr3_aa: CASSLEPFGPRRAGELFF
v_call: TRBV7-8
j_call: TRBJ2-2
clone_size: -
d_call: -

cdr3_nt: TGTGCCAGCAGTTACTCGAGTACTAGATTGTCAGATACGCAGTATTTT
cdr3_aa: CASSYSSTRLSDTQYF
v_call: TRBV6-6
j_call: TRBJ2-3
clone_size: -
d_call: -

cdr3_nt: TGTGCCAGCAGCCAAGAAAACCCCGGGACAGGGGGATCTGAAGCTTTCTTT
cdr3_aa: CASSQENPGTGGSEAFF
v_call: TRBV14
j_call: TRBJ1-1
clone_size: -
d_call: TRBD1

cdr3_nt: TGTGCCAGCTCACTCGCGACGGGGGGTGAAAAACTGTTTTTT
cdr3_aa: CASSLATGGEKLFF
v_call: TRBV18
j_call: TRBJ1-4
clone_size: -
d_call: -

cdr3_nt: TGTGCCAGCAGCTTTCGGGACAGTATTACAGATACGCAGTATTTT
cdr3_aa: CASSFRDSITDTQYF
v_call: TRBV7-9
j_call: TRBJ2-3
clone_size: -
d_call: TRBD1

cdr3_nt: TGTGCCAGCAGCTTAACCGGGACAGGGGTAGGTGGCACTGAAGCTTTCTTT
cdr3_aa: CASSLTGTGVGGTEAFF
v_call: TRBV7-2
j_call: TRBJ1-1
clone_size: -
d_call: TRBD1

cdr3_nt: TGTGCCAGAAGCTCCCGCTGGGGGGGAAGGTATAGTGGCTATGGCTACACCTTC
cdr3_aa: CARSSRWGGRYSGYGYTF
v_call: TRBV5-3
j_call: TRBJ1-2
clone_size: -
d_call: -

cdr3_nt: TGTGCCAGCAGTCAGATAGTTGAGGTTGATTTCTTT
cdr3_aa: CASSQIVEVDFF
v_call: TRBV2
j_call: TRBJ1-1
clone_size: -
d_call: -

cdr3_nt: TGTGCCAGCAGATCACAGGGGGGGGCTGAAGCTTTCTTT
cdr3_aa: CASRSQGGAEAFF
v_call: TRBV6-5
j_call: TRBJ1-1
clone_size: -
d_call: TRBD1

cdr3_nt: TGCGCCAGCAGCCAAGGAACGGCGGGCGTCCAAGAGACCCAGTACTTC
cdr3_aa: CASSQGTAGVQETQYF
v_call: TRBV4-3
j_call: TRBJ2-5
clone_size: -
d_call: -

cdr3_nt: TGTGCCAGTAGTACCGGACAGGGGGCGAATTCACCCCTCCACTTT
cdr3_aa: CASSTGQGANSPLHF
v_call: TRBV19
j_call: TRBJ1-6
clone_size: once
d_call: TRBD1

cdr3_nt: TGTGCCAGCAGCCCCCGGTTCGCAGCGGATGAGCAGTTCTTC
cdr3_aa: CASSPRFAADEQFF
v_call: TRBV3-1/TRBV3-2
j_call: TRBJ2-1
clone_size: once
d_call: -

cdr3_nt: TGCGCCAGCAGCTTGGATGGCCCCAATCAGCCCCAGCATTTT
cdr3_aa: CASSLDGPNQPQHF
v_call: TRBV5-1
j_call: TRBJ1-5
clone_size: -
d_call: -

cdr3_nt: TGTGCCAGCAGTTTCTCCGGGACAGGCAATCAGCCCCAGCATTTT
cdr3_aa: CASSFSGTGNQPQHF
v_call: TRBV6-9
j_call: TRBJ1-5
clone_size: -
d_call: TRBD1

cdr3_nt: TGTGCCAGCAGCCAATCGGGACAGTATGGCTACACCTTC
cdr3_aa: CASSQSGQYGYTF
v_call: TRBV3-1/TRBV3-2
j_call: TRBJ1-2
clone_size: -
d_call: TRBD1

cdr3_nt: TGTGCCAGCAGCTCACAGGGGGCGCGGCGTGACACTGAAGCTTTCTTT
cdr3_aa: CASSSQGARRDTEAFF
v_call: TRBV7-3
j_call: TRBJ1-1
clone_size: -
d_call: TRBD1

cdr3_nt: TGCGCCAGCAGCCAAGGTTTAAGCCTGCTCACTGAAGCTTTCTTT
cdr3_aa: CASSQGLSLLTEAFF
v_call: TRBV4-1
j_call: TRBJ1-1
clone_size: -
d_call: -

cdr3_nt: TGCGCCAGCAGCGGCCAGACAGGGGGGTCGTACAATGAGCAGTTCTTC
cdr3_aa: CASSGQTGGSYNEQFF
v_call: TRBV5-1
j_call: TRBJ2-1
clone_size: -
d_call: TRBD1

cdr3_nt: TGTGCCAGCACCTCCGGGGGGAGCAATCAGCCCCAGCATTTT
cdr3_aa: CASTSGGSNQPQHF
v_call: TRBV28
j_call: TRBJ1-5
clone_size: few
d_call: -

cdr3_nt: TGTGCCAGCAGCCATAGCGGGGGCCAAAACACCGGGGAGCTGTTTTTT
cdr3_aa: CASSHSGGQNTGELFF
v_call: TRBV3-1/TRBV3-2
j_call: TRBJ2-2
clone_size: -
d_call: TRBD2

cdr3_nt: TGTGCCTGGAGTGGGCAGGGGCGGCAGAAGGAGTACTTC
cdr3_aa: CAWSGQGRQKEYF
v_call: TRBV30
j_call: TRBJ2-7
clone_size: once
d_call: -

cdr3_nt: TGTGCCAGCAGCTTGAAAGGAGCTATACCAGATACGCAGTATTTT
cdr3_aa: CASSLKGAIPDTQYF
v_call: TRBV5-4
j_call: TRBJ2-3
clone_size: -
d_call: -

cdr3_nt: TGTGCCAGCAGCTGGGGGACAGGGGCAAACTATGGCTACACCTTC
cdr3_aa: CASSWGTGANYGYTF
v_call: TRBV5-4
j_call: TRBJ1-2
clone_size: -
d_call: TRBD1

cdr3_nt: TGTGCCAGCTCATTCGGGACTAGCAACTACGAGCAGTACTTC
cdr3_aa: CASSFGTSNYEQYF
v_call: TRBV18
j_call: TRBJ2-7
clone_size: -
d_call: TRBD2

cdr3_nt: TGTGCCAGCAGCCCACACCGGACTCCTAGCACAGATACGCAGTATTTT
cdr3_aa: CASSPHRTPSTDTQYF
v_call: TRBV7-3
j_call: TRBJ2-3
clone_size: -
d_call: -

cdr3_nt: TGTGCCAGCAGTTACCCTACTAACTATGGCTACACCTTC
cdr3_aa: CASSYPTNYGYTF
v_call: TRBV6-2/TRBV6-3
j_call: TRBJ1-2
clone_size: -
d_call: -

cdr3_nt: TGTGCCAGCAGCTCGACAGGGATCCAAGAGACCCAGTACTTC
cdr3_aa: CASSSTGIQETQYF
v_call: TRBV7-6
j_call: TRBJ2-5
clone_size: -
d_call: TRBD1

cdr3_nt: TGTGCCAGCAGCCCCCAGGGGGTTACCGGGGAGCTGTTTTTT
cdr3_aa: CASSPQGVTGELFF
v_call: TRBV6-4
j_call: TRBJ2-2
clone_size: -
d_call: TRBD1

cdr3_nt: TGTGCCAGCAGTGTAGGAGTTGGGGAGACCCAGTACTTC
cdr3_aa: CASSVGVGETQYF
v_call: TRBV2
j_call: TRBJ2-5
clone_size: -
d_call: -

cdr3_nt: TGTGCCAGCAGCCCGCGGACAGGGGGAAACACTAATGAAAAACTGTTTTTT
cdr3_aa: CASSPRTGGNTNEKLFF
v_call: TRBV5-4
j_call: TRBJ1-4
clone_size: -
d_call: TRBD1

cdr3_nt: TGTGCCAGAAGCGTGGACAGGGGGCGCTATCTTAACTCCTACGAGCAGTACTTC
cdr3_aa: CARSVDRGRYLNSYEQYF
v_call: TRBV5-3
j_call: TRBJ2-7
clone_size: -
d_call: TRBD1

cdr3_nt: TGTGCCAGCAGCCTCCGGGGGAACTCCTACAATGAGCAGTTCTTC
cdr3_aa: CASSLRGNSYNEQFF
v_call: TRBV5-6
j_call: TRBJ2-1
clone_size: -
d_call: -

cdr3_nt: TGTGCCAGCAGCTTTCCGGGGGGTACCAACACCTATGGCTACACCTTC
cdr3_aa: CASSFPGGTNTYGYTF
v_call: TRBV7-3
j_call: TRBJ1-2
clone_size: -
d_call: -